This T cell receptor beta chain was documented in a study of CXCR3-negative and CXCR3-positive naive CD8 T cells. In the study overall: The libraries yielded 120 million to 150 million TRB reads, about 1.5 +/- 0.3 million each. Study-level points and caveats: TCR strength was inferred from TRB CDR3 properties, while surface CD5 was comparable between naive subsets. CXCR3-positive naive cells had more hydrophobic TRB CDR3s than CXCR3-negative naive cells. Both naive subsets showed comparably high diversity, and memory CD8+ cells showed much lower diversity. Naive CXCR3-negative cells resembled naive CXCR3-positive cells in TRBV-TRBJ usage; memory cells differed.

The CDR3 is 15 amino acids. The germline V gene has CDR1 MNHEY and CDR2 SVGEGT. A remark on this clonotype: The target antigen is unknown.

The libraries of TRB cDNA were constructed through 5' RACE using UMI labels. TCRdb reanalyzed the 5' RACE reads, giving one entry per CDR3 protein sequence and no DNA. The data include roughly 99,000 distinct CDR3 sequences; the top ten clones carry 0.95% to 1.4%. The TCR comes from a human donor in good health. Some clones in this sample may be carry-over from other donors' samples. The sequencing sample was made of naive CXCR3+ CD8+ T cells from blood. Subset of the sample: CD45RO-CCR7+CD27+CD95- naive CD8+ T cells expressing CXCR3 (TNR3+). V gene TRBV6-2 or TRBV6-3 combines with J gene TRBJ2-1; as DNA is missing, the TRBD1 call by TCRdb cannot be tested. CDR3 sequence reads: CASSSGQGEYNEQFF.